The 14 T cell receptor beta chains presented below share a single source sample, sequenced in a study of blood T cell repertoires in COVID-19. The method was immunoSEQ multiplex PCR; TCRdb's version includes in-frame clones alone and lacks a portion of them. The data show tens of thousands of clones, 75% to 90% seen once. The sample taken for sequencing was peripheral blood. The receptors come from an older man with acute or convalescent COVID-19.

This chain uses TRBV5-1 with TRBJ1-3; tentative D call: TRBD1 (5 bases). This CDR3 is built from 13 residues. The V end was cut by 0 bases, the J end by 8 bases, with 9 bases between. CDR1 SGHRS and CDR2 YFSETQ come from the germline V gene. CDR3 protein: CASSLEGSDTIYF. CDR3 sequence (DNA): TGCGCCAGCAGCTTGGAGGGGTCGGACACCATATATTTT.

V is TRBV11-3 and J is TRBJ2-3; a weak D match, TRBD2 (6 bases). The CDR3 has 15 amino acids. Germline-derived CDR1 and CDR2 are SGHNT and YENEEA. Trimming left V 3 bases short and J 5 bases short, with 15 bases between. DNA for the CDR3: TGTGCCAGCAGCTTCGGCTCCGGGGGAGGAGATACGCAGTATTTT. This sequence encodes CASSFGSGGGDTQYF. The whole variable domain, filled in from reference TRBV11-3 and TRBJ2-3, reads EAGVVQSPRYKIIEKKQPVAFWCNPISGHNTLYWYLQNLGQGPELLIRYENEEAVDDSQLPKDRFSAERLKGVDSTLKIQPAELGDSAVYLCASSFGSGGGDTQYFGPGTRLTVL.

The V call is TRBV18, the J call TRBJ1-5, with D tentatively TRBD1 (5 bases). Germline CDR1 is KGHSH and CDR2 is LQKENI. The CDR3 runs 13 residues. V was clipped by 4 bases and J by 4 bases, with 8 bases between them. The DNA for the CDR3 is TGTGCCAGCTCACAAACAGGAAATCAGCCCCAGCATTTT. It specifies CASSQTGNQPQHF.

The rearrangement joins TRBV7-2 to TRBJ1-2; D is unclear. This CDR3 is 15 amino acids long. V was pared by 2 bases and J by 0 bases, with 10 bases between. Germline CDR1 reads SGHTA; CDR2 reads FQGNSA. The CDR3: CASSLSSRANYGYTF. The CDR3, as DNA: TGTGCCAGCAGCTTATCTTCCCGGGCTAACTATGGCTACACCTTC.

This clone was counted a few times. The chain uses TRBV2 and TRBJ1-5; 8 bases line up with TRBD1. From germline, CDR1 is SNHLY and CDR2 FYNNEI. CDR3 length: 14 amino acids. Losses at the gene ends were 3 bases for V and 6 bases for J; bases not matched to a gene: 4. The CDR3 DNA follows: TGTGCCAGCAGTGATAGACAGGGGTTTCAGCCCCAGCATTTT. Translation gives CASSDRQGFQPQHF.

CDR3: CASSAAEMGGYTF. The DNA of the CDR3 is TGTGCCAGCAGCGCGGCCGAGATGGGTGGCTACACCTTC. The chain recombines TRBV7-9 with TRBJ1-2; D not certain. The CDR3 has 13 residues. Trimming stripped 5 bases from V and 7 bases from J, with 14 bases between. Germline CDR1 is SEHNR and CDR2 is FQNEAQ (reference sequence). Using reference TRBV7-9 and TRBJ1-2 for the parts outside the CDR3, the full variable domain is DTGVSQNPRHKITKRGQNVTFRCDPISEHNRLYWYRQTLGQGPEFLTYFQNEAQLEKSRLLSDRFSAERPKGSFSTLEIQRTEQGDSAMYLCASSAAEMGGYTFGSGTRLTVV.

The V gene is TRBV18, the J gene TRBJ1-4; tentative D call: TRBD1 (6 bases). CDR1 and CDR2 from the germline V gene are KGHSH and LQKENI. Trimming removed 3 bases from V and 0 bases from J, with 20 bases in between. CDR3 length: 19 amino acids. The DNA of the CDR3 is TGTGCCAGCTCACCTACCGGGACAATAGGGCCCGCAACTAATGAAAAACTGTTTTTT. Translating it yields CASSPTGTIGPATNEKLFF.

This chain connects TRBV24-1 to TRBJ2-6, with 9 nucleotides matching TRBD1. Germline V gene lookup returns CDR1 KGHDR and CDR2 SFDVKD. CDR3 length: 18 amino acids. V was pared by 7 bases and J by 1 base, with 10 bases of the junction left unmatched. The CDR3 coding sequence is TGTGCCACCAGGCGAACCGGGACAGGGAAGTCTGGGGCCAACGTCCTGACTTTC. This sequence encodes CATRRTGTGKSGANVLTF.

The chain couples TRBV23-1 to TRBJ2-7; weak D call: TRBD1 (6 bases). TRBV23-1 is an ORF, and what it does is uncertain. The CDR3 is 17 amino acids. Deletions cut 0 bases from V and 6 bases from J, with 21 bases between. CDR3 amino acids: CASSQSRIGPGVGEQYF. The CDR3 nucleotides read TGCGCCAGCAGTCAATCTCGAATTGGGCCAGGGGTGGGCGAGCAGTACTTC.

V usage is TRBV28 and J usage is TRBJ2-3, with D possibly matching TRBD2 (6 bases). CDR3 length equals 15 residues. The germline V gene has CDR1 MDHEN and CDR2 SYDVKM. V was trimmed by 3 bases and J by 6 bases, leaving 16 bases between them. The CDR3 reads CASSFLGGETDTQYF. For the CDR3, the DNA is TGTGCCAGCAGTTTTCTGGGAGGAGAGACGGATACGCAGTATTTT.

The rearrangement uses TRBV7-2 and TRBJ1-6; tentative D call: TRBD1 (6 bases). The germline gives CDR1 SGHTA, CDR2 FQGNSA. V lost 1 base to trimming and J lost 3 bases, with 10 bases between them. The CDR3 length is 16 residues. The CDR3 nucleotides are TGTGCCAGCAGCTTAGGGGTCAGGGGCTATAATTCACCCCTCCACTTT. Protein: CASSLGVRGYNSPLHF. Supplemented by reference TRBV7-2 and TRBJ1-6, the full variable domain reads GAGVSQSPSNKVTEKGKDVELRCDPISGHTALYWYRQSLGQGLEFLIYFQGNSAPDKSGLPSDRFSAERTGGSVSTLTIQRTQQEDSAVYLCASSLGVRGYNSPLHFGNGTRLTVT.

The chain employs TRBV6-2 or TRBV6-3 and TRBJ2-3; TRBD2 matches 8 bases. CDR1 is MNHEY and CDR2 is SVGEGT in the germline V gene. CDR3 length: 16 amino acids. V dropped 2 bases and J dropped 6; count of bases not matched to a gene: 10. The CDR3 sequence is CASSYPFSGIGDTQYF. The CDR3 DNA is TGTGCCAGCAGTTACCCCTTTAGCGGGATTGGGGATACGCAGTATTTT.

This chain connects TRBV29-1 to TRBJ2-2; possible D gene TRBD2, 7 bases. This CDR3 has 13 amino acids. V lost 6 bases and J lost 0, with 8 bases in between. CDR1 SQVTM and CDR2 ANQGSEA come from the germline V gene. The DNA for the CDR3 is TGCAGCGTAGGGGGGGCGAACACCGGGGAGCTGTTTTTT. It yields the protein CSVGGANTGELFF.

This rearrangement joins TRBV7-3 to TRBJ2-1; 9 bases map to TRBD2. V was clipped by 5 bases and J by 7 bases; unmatched bases: 12. CDR1 is SGHTA and CDR2 is FQGTGA in the germline V gene. The CDR3 contains 16 residues. The CDR3 nucleotides are TGTGCCAGCAGCCCTAGTACCGGGACTAGCCCTAATGAGCAGTTCTTC. Protein product: CASSPSTGTSPNEQFF.